The 22 T cell receptor beta chains below come from one sample, sequenced in a study of blood T cells in healthy people across ages. Primed by a sample-barcoded 5' primer and a J-beta primer mix, a second PCR proceeded for about 6 to 12 cycles. TCRdb ran MiXCR on the 5' RACE reads and lists one entry per CDR3 protein. The repertoire includes over a million distinct CDR3 sequences, almost 60% of them detected once, and 6.5% to 8.5% sits in the top ten. Material for sequencing was blood. These receptors all come from a man younger than 35 in good health.

The CDR3 DNA reads as TGTGCCAGCAGGCCCCCAGGGGTAAGGGATGAGCAGTTCTTC. Amino acid sequence: CASRPPGVRDEQFF. The chain combines TRBV27 with TRBJ2-1, with D possibly TRBD1 on 6 matching bases. The CDR3 consists of 14 residues. V lost 6 bases and J 8 bases, leaving 17 bases between the germline ends. Germline lookup yields CDR1 MNHEY and CDR2 SMNVEV (reference sequence).

This rearrangement joins TRBV27 to TRBJ1-2, with 7 bases that match TRBD1. This CDR3 contains 14 residues. With V trimmed by 5 bases and J by 8 bases, 11 bases remained unmatched. Germline V lookup: CDR1 MNHEY, CDR2 SMNVEV (reference sequence). The CDR3: CASSPTEGAWGYTF. As DNA, the CDR3 is TGTGCCAGCAGTCCCACTGAGGGGGCGTGGGGCTACACCTTC.

This clonotype has a handful of counts. The chain links TRBV7-2 to TRBJ2-7; weak D call: TRBD2 (6 bases). This CDR3 is built from 14 residues. CDR1 and CDR2 from the germline V gene are SGHTA and FQGNSA. The germline V and J ends were trimmed by 5 bases and 1 base, with 12 bases remaining between them. This CDR3 is CASSDARGSYEQYF. The CDR3 DNA reads TGTGCCAGCAGCGACGCGCGGGGTTCCTACGAGCAGTACTTC.

The chain uses TRBV20-1 and TRBJ1-5, with a tentative D call TRBD1 (5 bases). CDR1 and CDR2 from the germline V gene are DFQATT and SNEGSKA (reference sequence). This CDR3 has 14 amino acids. The germline V and J ends were trimmed by 3 bases and 3 bases, with 12 bases remaining between them. The CDR3 spells CSASKRGHNQPQHF. DNA of the CDR3: TGCAGTGCTAGTAAGAGGGGCCACAATCAGCCCCAGCATTTT.

This chain links TRBV7-7 with TRBJ2-2; tentatively, D is TRBD2 (5 bases). The CDR3 runs 15 residues. Trimming removed 5 bases at V and 2 bases at J, with 12 bases between. Germline lookup yields CDR1 SSHAT and CDR2 FNYEAQ (reference sequence). This CDR3 is CASSPGSANTGELFF. DNA of the CDR3: TGTGCCAGCAGCCCTGGGAGTGCAAACACCGGGGAGCTGTTTTTT.

This clonotype was seen a few times. V usage is TRBV10-3 and J usage is TRBJ2-1, with D maybe TRBD2 (6 bases). Trimming took 0 bases from V and 9 from J, leaving 24 bases between them. The length of the CDR3 is 18 residues. CDR1 and CDR2 from the germline V gene are ENHRY and SYGVKD. The CDR3, as DNA: TGTGCCATCAGTGAGTCACGCCCCCCAAGCGGCGGGGTCAGTGAGCAGTTCTTC. Its translation is CAISESRPPSGGVSEQFF.

The V call is TRBV30, the J call TRBJ1-2, with D unclear. Trimming took off 3 bases at V and 5 bases at J, with 13 bases between the two ends. The length of the CDR3 is 13 residues. Germline values: CDR1 GTSNPN, CDR2 SVGIG (reference sequence). In DNA, the CDR3 is TGTGCCTGGAGGTCTCTACTGGGGTATGGCTACACCTTC. Translated, it gives CAWRSLLGYGYTF.

This chain connects TRBV10-3 to TRBJ2-5, with D hard to call. V was clipped by 4 bases and J by 5 bases, with 8 bases between them. CDR3 length: 12 residues. In germline, CDR1 is ENHRY, CDR2 SYGVKD. The CDR3: CAISGGRETQYF. The CDR3 DNA sequence: TGTGCCATCAGTGGGGGTAGGGAGACCCAGTACTTC.

V is TRBV12-3 or TRBV12-4 and J is TRBJ1-6; D ambiguous. CDR3 length equals 14 residues. The V and J ends lost 0 bases and 9 bases respectively, with 9 bases between them. The CDR3 is CASSLANLGSPLHF. The CDR3 DNA sequence: TGTGCCAGCAGTTTAGCGAATCTGGGTTCACCCCTCCACTTT.

This clonotype was seen a few times. This chain joins TRBV3-1 and TRBJ1-2; D ambiguous. The germline V gene has CDR1 LGHDT and CDR2 YNNKEL (reference sequence). This CDR3 has 13 residues. V was cut by 0 bases and J by 5 bases, with 7 bases left in between. DNA of the CDR3: TGTGCCAGCAGCCAAGAACCGGGATATGGCTACACCTTC. This encodes CASSQEPGYGYTF.

V gene TRBV6-5 combines with J gene TRBJ1-1, with D maybe TRBD1 (5 bases). Trimming removed 2 bases from V and 6 bases from J, with 28 bases in between. The germline V gene encodes CDR1 MNHEY and CDR2 SVGAGI. CDR3 length: 19 residues. CDR3 sequence (DNA): TGTGCCAGCAGTTACCGGGAGGCACAGTGGGGGTGGTATTTCGCTGAAGCTTTCTTT. Translation: CASSYREAQWGWYFAEAFF.

This chain connects TRBV15 to TRBJ2-4; D remains unclear. TRBJ2-7 matches the DNA end more closely, so the J call is doubtful. CDR3 length equals 15 residues. Germline V CDR1 and CDR2: LNHNV, YYDKDF (reference sequence). The CDR3 sequence: CATSRDKAWVDEQYF. The CDR3, as DNA: TGTGCCACCAGCAGAGATAAGGCGTGGGTTGACGAGCAGTACTTC.

The gene calls are TRBV20-1 and TRBJ2-6; D is ambiguous. This CDR3 region has 14 residues. V shed 5 bases and J shed 0 bases, with 8 bases lying between them. CDR1 DFQATT and CDR2 SNEGSKA come from the germline V gene (reference sequence). Written as DNA, the CDR3 is TGCAGTGCTCCGGATAGCTCTGGGGCCAACGTCCTGACTTTC. Encoded protein: CSAPDSSGANVLTF.

The chain is built from TRBV12-3 or TRBV12-4 and TRBJ2-5; the match to TRBD2 covers 9 bases. The trim removed 3 bases at V and 1 base at J, leaving 3 bases unmatched. The CDR3 runs 15 residues. Written as DNA, the CDR3 is TGTGCCAGCAGTTTTCAGCGGGGGGCCCAAGAGACCCAGTACTTC. Its translation is CASSFQRGAQETQYF.

This clonotype has only a few counts. The chain uses TRBV12-3 or TRBV12-4 and TRBJ1-1; no firm D call. The V and J ends lost 5 bases and 8 bases respectively, with 12 bases between them. The CDR3 extends over 12 amino acids. The CDR3 DNA follows: TGTGCCAGCAGTCTCGGTGCCCCGGAAGCTTTCTTT. Translated: CASSLGAPEAFF.

The rearrangement joins TRBV2 to TRBJ2-1; 8 bases are a match to TRBD1. The junction had 3 bases not matched to a gene; V was cut back by 7 bases and J by 7 bases. The germline V gene has CDR1 SNHLY and CDR2 FYNNEI. The CDR3 length is 12 residues. The CDR3 protein is CASTGQGNEQFF. The CDR3 DNA reads TGTGCCAGCACTGGACAGGGAAATGAGCAGTTCTTC.

This rearrangement joins TRBV29-1 to TRBJ2-7, with TRBD1 as a possible D gene (8 bases). Germline V lookup: CDR1 SQVTM, CDR2 ANQGSEA. Trimming removed 5 bases at V and 2 bases at J, with 16 bases between. The CDR3 is 14 residues long. CDR3 nucleotide sequence: TGCAGCGTTTGTATAACAGGGGGGGCCTACGAGCAGTACTTC. Residues: CSVCITGGAYEQYF.

The chain has TRBV7-8 and TRBJ2-3, with 7 positions matching TRBD2. V was clipped by 0 bases and J by 2 bases; unmatched bases: 20. Germline loops: CDR1 SGHVS, CDR2 FQNEAQ. The CDR3 extends over 21 amino acids. For the CDR3, the DNA is TGTGCCAGCAGCTTAGCCCCTAGGGGACTACCAAAAACCGTGAACACAGATACGCAGTATTTT. It translates to CASSLAPRGLPKTVNTDTQYF.

V gene TRBV12-3 or TRBV12-4 combines with J gene TRBJ1-1, with 9 bases that match TRBD1. This CDR3 comprises 12 residues. J lost 10 bases, V lost 5 bases, and 5 bases had no gene match. The CDR3 sequence: CASSPRTGAAFF. CDR3 DNA sequence: TGTGCCAGCAGTCCGAGGACAGGGGCAGCTTTCTTT.

V gene TRBV4-1 combines with J gene TRBJ2-1, with TRBD2 matching over 9 bases. Germline CDR1 and CDR2: MGHRA and YSYEKL. Losses at the gene ends were 4 bases for V and 8 bases for J; bases not matched to a gene: 9. The CDR3 runs 15 residues. The CDR3 region has the DNA TGCGCCAGCAGCCCTCTAGCGGGGAATGGCGATGAGCAGTTCTTC. Translating it yields CASSPLAGNGDEQFF.

This clonotype appeared once. The chain uses TRBV3-1 and TRBJ2-3; D possibly corresponds to TRBD2 (5 bases). The V end was cut by 3 bases, the J end by 1 base, with 8 bases between. This CDR3 has 14 amino acids. Germline CDR1 is LGHDT and CDR2 is YNNKEL (reference sequence). CDR3 in amino acids: CASSHPGGTDTQYF. The CDR3 coding sequence is TGTGCCAGCAGCCATCCCGGGGGCACAGATACGCAGTATTTT.

The rearrangement uses TRBV29-1 and TRBJ2-7; 12 bases are a match to TRBD2. CDR1 is SQVTM and CDR2 is ANQGSEA in the germline V gene. The length of the CDR3 is 14 residues. V lost 3 bases to trimming and J lost 3 bases; unmatched junction nucleotides: 3. The CDR3 nucleotides are TGCAGCGTTGAGGAACTAGCGGGGGGCTACGAGCAGTACTTC. It encodes CSVEELAGGYEQYF.